This T cell receptor beta chain was sequenced in a study of OX40 agonist ivuxolimab in advanced cancers. Study information: Those enrolled were 82.7% male, with a mean age of around 55 years and ages from roughly 20 to 85.

Samples of blood were obtained at baseline, on cycle 4 day 1, and on cycle 7 day 1. Whole-study results and caveats: It was not determined which antigens were specifically recognized by the peripheral T cells that had undergone clonal expansion. Average numbers of expanded clones were greater in CD8+ T cells than in CD4+.

Germline loops: CDR1 MNHNS, CDR2 SASEGT. This CDR3 region has 17 residues. The trim removed 0 bases at V and 0 bases at J, leaving 5 bases unmatched. Clones were sequenced by immunoSEQ multiplex PCR, and TCRdb holds only the in-frame ones, with some missing. The sample lists about 52,000 clones; more than 85% were seen once. For this clone: Its antigen remains unidentified.

Here the sequenced sample was CD4+ or CD8+ T cells sorted from blood, taken in a trial of the OX40 agonist ivuxolimab. The chain combines TRBV6-1 with TRBJ2-3, with TRBD1 identical over 8 bases. The receptor was isolated from an adult with an advanced solid tumor such as melanoma, head and neck, liver or kidney cancer. DNA of the CDR3: TGTGCCAGCAGTGAAGCGCTGTGGGACAGGAGCACAGATACGCAGTATTTT. Its protein is CASSEALWDRSTDTQYF.